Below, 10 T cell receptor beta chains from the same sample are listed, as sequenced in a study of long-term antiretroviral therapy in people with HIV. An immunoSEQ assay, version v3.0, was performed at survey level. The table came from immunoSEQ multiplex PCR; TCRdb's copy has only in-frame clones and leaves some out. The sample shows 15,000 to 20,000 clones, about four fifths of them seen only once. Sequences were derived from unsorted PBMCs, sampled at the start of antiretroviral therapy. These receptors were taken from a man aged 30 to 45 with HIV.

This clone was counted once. The CDR3 sequence is CASSQEGGSTEAFF. Written as DNA, the CDR3 is TGCGCCAGCAGCCAAGAAGGGGGGTCCACTGAAGCTTTCTTT. This chain uses TRBV4-1 with TRBJ1-1; TRBD1 might be the D (6 bases). Germline assignment: CDR1 MGHRA and CDR2 YSYEKL. The germline V and J ends were trimmed by 0 bases and 4 bases, with 9 bases remaining between them. The CDR3 totals 14 residues.

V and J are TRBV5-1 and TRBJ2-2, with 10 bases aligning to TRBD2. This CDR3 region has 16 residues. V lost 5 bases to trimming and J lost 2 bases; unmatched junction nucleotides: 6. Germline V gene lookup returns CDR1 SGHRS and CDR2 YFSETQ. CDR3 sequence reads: CASRPSSGGNTGELFF. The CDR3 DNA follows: TGCGCCAGCAGGCCCTCTAGCGGGGGTAACACCGGGGAGCTGTTTTTT. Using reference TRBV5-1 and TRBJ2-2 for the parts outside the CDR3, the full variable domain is KAGVTQTPRYLIKTRGQQVTLSCSPISGHRSVSWYQQTPGQGLQFLFEYFSETQRNKGNFPGRFSGRQFSNSRSEMNVSTLELGDSALYLCASRPSSGGNTGELFFGEGSRLTVL.

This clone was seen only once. The CDR3 nucleotides are TGTGCCAGCAGTTACGATGGGGGCGCCGTAGAGCAGTTCTTC. Protein: CASSYDGGAVEQFF. The chain links TRBV6-6 to TRBJ2-1, with D possibly being TRBD1 (6 bases). CDR3 size: 14 residues. The germline V gene has CDR1 MNHNY and CDR2 SVGAGI (reference sequence). Trimming stripped 2 bases from V and 10 bases from J, with 15 bases between.

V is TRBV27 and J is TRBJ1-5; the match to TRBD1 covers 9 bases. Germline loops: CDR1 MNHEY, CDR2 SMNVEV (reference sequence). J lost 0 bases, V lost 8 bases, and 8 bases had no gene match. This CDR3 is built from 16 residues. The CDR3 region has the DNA TGTGCCAGCGGCTCCGGGACAGGGTATAGCAATCAGCCCCAGCATTTT. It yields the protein CASGSGTGYSNQPQHF.

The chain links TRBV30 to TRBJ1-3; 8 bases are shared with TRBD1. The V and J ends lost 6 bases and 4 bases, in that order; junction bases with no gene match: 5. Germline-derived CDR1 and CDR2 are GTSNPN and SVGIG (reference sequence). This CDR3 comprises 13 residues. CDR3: CACYRGSGNTIYF. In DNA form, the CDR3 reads TGTGCCTGTTACAGGGGGTCAGGAAACACCATATATTTT.

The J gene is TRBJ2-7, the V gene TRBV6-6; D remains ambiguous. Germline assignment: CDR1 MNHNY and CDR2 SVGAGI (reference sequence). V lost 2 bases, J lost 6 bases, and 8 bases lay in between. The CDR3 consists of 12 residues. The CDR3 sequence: CASSYRVGEQYF. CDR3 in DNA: TGTGCCAGCAGTTACAGGGTGGGCGAGCAGTACTTC.

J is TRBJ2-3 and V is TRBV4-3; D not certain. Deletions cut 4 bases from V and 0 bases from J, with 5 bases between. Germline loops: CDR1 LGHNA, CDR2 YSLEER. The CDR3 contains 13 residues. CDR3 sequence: CASSLESTDTQYF. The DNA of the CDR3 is TGCGCCAGCAGCCTAGAGAGCACAGATACGCAGTATTTT.

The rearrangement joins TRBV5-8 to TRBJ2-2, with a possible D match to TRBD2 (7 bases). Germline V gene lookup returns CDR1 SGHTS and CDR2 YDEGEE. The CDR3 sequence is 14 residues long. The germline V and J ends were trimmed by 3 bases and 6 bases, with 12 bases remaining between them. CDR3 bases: TGTGCCAGCAGCTGGGGGGGCGGCGCCGGGGAGCTGTTTTTT. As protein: CASSWGGGAGELFF.

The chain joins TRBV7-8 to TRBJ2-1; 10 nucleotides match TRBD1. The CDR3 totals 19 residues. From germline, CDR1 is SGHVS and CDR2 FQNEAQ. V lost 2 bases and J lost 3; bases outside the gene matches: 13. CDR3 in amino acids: CASSLLRTGGRSDYNEQFF. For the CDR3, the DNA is TGTGCCAGCAGCTTACTCCGGACAGGGGGAAGGTCTGACTACAATGAGCAGTTCTTC.

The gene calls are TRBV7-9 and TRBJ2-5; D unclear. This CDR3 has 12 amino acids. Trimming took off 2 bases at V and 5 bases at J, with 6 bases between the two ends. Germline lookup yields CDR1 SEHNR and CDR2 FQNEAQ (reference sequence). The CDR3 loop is CASSLKVETQYF. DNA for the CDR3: TGTGCCAGCAGCTTAAAGGTGGAGACCCAGTACTTC.